This T cell receptor (beta chain) originates from a study of tumor-infiltrating lymphocytes in oesophageal squamous cell carcinoma. TCRdb fed the PCR reads into MiXCR, producing one record per CDR3 protein. The table shows about 20,000 distinct CDR3 sequences, with around 41% occurring only once. The origin of this receptor is a male donor with esophageal squamous cell carcinoma. Sequencing was carried out using normal esophageal tissue next to the tumor.

CDR3 nucleotide sequence: TGTGCCAGCAGTGACTCGATAACACCCACAGATACGCAGTATTTT. Its translation is CASSDSITPTDTQYF. The chain recombines TRBV6-4 with TRBJ2-3; D gene ambiguous. With 0 bases removed from V and 2 bases from J, the gap between germline ends came to 9 bases. The CDR3 spans 15 residues. The germline V gene encodes CDR1 MRHNA and CDR2 SNTAGT.